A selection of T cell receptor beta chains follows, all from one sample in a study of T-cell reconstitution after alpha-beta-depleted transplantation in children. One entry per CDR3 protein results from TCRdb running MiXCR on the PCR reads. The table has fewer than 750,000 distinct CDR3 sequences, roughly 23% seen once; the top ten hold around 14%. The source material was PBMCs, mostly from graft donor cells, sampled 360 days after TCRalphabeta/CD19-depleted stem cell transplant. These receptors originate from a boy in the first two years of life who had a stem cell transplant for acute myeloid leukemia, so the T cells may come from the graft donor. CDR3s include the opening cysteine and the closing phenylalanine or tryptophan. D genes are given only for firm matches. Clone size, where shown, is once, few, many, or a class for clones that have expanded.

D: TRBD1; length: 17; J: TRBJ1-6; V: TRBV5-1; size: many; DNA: TGCGCCAGCAGCCTACCGACAGGGCCTCTCAATAATTCACCCCTCCACTTT; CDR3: CASSLPTGPLNNSPLHF
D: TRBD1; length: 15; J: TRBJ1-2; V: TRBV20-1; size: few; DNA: TGCAGTGCTAGCCTGTCTGACAGGGCCATCTATGGCTACACCTTC; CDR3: CSASLSDRAIYGYTF
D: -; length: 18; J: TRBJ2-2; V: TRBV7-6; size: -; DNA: TGTGCCAGCAGCTTAGCGCATTTACCATCCCGGAACACCGGGGAGCTGTTTTTT; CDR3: CASSLAHLPSRNTGELFF
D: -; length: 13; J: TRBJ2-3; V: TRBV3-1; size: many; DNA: TGTGCCAGCAGCAATAGACCCCCCGATACGCAGTATTTT; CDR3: CASSNRPPDTQYF
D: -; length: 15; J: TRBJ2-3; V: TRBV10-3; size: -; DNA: TGTGCCATCAGTGAGTCGGGGGCGAGCACAGATACGCAGTATTTT; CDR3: CAISESGASTDTQYF
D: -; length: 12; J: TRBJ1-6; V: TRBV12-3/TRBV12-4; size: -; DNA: TGTGCCAGCAGTGCCGGCTATTCACCCCTCCACTTT; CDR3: CASSAGYSPLHF
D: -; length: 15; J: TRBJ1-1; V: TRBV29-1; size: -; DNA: TGCAGCGTTTTGTTGCGGCAGGCCCTGAACACTGAAGCTTTCTTT; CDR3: CSVLLRQALNTEAFF
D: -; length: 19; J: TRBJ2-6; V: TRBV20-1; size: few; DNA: TGCAGTGCTTCCCGCTTCGACAACAGGAGATCGGGTGGGGCCAACGTCCTGACTTTC; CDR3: CSASRFDNRRSGGANVLTF
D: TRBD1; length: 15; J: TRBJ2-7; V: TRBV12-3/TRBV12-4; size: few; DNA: TGTGCCAGCAGCCTCCCCGGACAGGGGAGCTACGAGCAGTACTTC; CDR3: CASSLPGQGSYEQYF
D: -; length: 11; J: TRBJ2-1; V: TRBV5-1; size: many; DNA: TGCGCCAGCAGCCAGGGCAATGAGCGGTTCTTC; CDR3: CASSQGNERFF
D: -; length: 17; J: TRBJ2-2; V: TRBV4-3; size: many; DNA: TGCGCCAGCAGCCAAGAAGTTGGGGGGGCCAACACCGGGGAGCTGTTTTTT; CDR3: CASSQEVGGANTGELFF
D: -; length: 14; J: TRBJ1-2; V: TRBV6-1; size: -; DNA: TGTGCCAGCAGTCGCACTACTCGTAACTATGGCTACACCTTC; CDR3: CASSRTTRNYGYTF
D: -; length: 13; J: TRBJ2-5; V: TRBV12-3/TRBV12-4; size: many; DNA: TGTGCCAGCAGTTTGGGGGCCCAAGAGACCCAGTACTTC; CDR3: CASSLGAQETQYF
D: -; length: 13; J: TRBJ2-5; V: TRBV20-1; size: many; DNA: TGCAGTGCAGATGCTGGGTGGGGAGAGACCCAGTACTTC; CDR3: CSADAGWGETQYF
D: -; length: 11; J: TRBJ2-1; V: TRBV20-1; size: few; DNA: TGCAGTGCTAGTCCGCGTACTGAGCAGTTCTTC; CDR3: CSASPRTEQFF
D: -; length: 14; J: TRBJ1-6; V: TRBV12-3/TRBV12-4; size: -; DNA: TGTGCCAGCACACTGATAGCGGGGCAGTCACCCCTCCACTTT; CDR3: CASTLIAGQSPLHF
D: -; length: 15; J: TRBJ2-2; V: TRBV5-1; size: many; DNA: TGCGCCAGCAGCTTGAATTGGGGGCCCGCCGGGGAGCTGTTTTTT; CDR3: CASSLNWGPAGELFF
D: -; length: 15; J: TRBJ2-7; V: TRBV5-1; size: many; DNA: TGCGCCAGCAGCTTGGATGGTGACATAGCCTACGAGCAGTACTTC; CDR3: CASSLDGDIAYEQYF
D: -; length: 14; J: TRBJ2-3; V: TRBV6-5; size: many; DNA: TGTGCCAGCAGTTGGCGAGGAGGTCTGGATACGCAGTATTTT; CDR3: CASSWRGGLDTQYF
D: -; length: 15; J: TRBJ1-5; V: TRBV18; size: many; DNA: TGTGCCAGCTCACCACTAGCAGATAGCAATCAGCCCCAGCATTTT; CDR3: CASSPLADSNQPQHF
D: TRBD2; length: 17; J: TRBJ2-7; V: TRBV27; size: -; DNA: TGTGCCAGCAGTTTACTGAGACCGGCTAGCGGATTTTACGAGCAGTACTTC; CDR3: CASSLLRPASGFYEQYF
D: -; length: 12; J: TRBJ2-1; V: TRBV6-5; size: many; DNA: TGTGCCAGCAGTTACCCAGGCAATGAGCAGTTCTTC; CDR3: CASSYPGNEQFF
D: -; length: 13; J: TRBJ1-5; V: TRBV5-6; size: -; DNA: TGTGCCAGCAGCTACCGGGACCCCCAGCCCCAGCATTTT; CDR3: CASSYRDPQPQHF
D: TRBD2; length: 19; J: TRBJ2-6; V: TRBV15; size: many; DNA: TGTGCCACCAGCAGAGTTGGGAGGGGTGGGACCTCAGGGGCCAACGTCCTGACTTTC; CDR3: CATSRVGRGGTSGANVLTF
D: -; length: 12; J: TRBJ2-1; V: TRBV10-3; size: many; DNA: TGTGCCATCAGCCATCAAGAAAATGAGCAGTTCTTC; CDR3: CAISHQENEQFF
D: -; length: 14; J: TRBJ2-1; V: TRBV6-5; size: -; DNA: TGTGCCAGCAGTTACCGTAAGGCCGGAACAGACTATTTCTTC; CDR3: CASSYRKAGTDYFF
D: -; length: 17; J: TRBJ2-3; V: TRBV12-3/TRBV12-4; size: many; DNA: TGTGCCAGCAGCTTCGCGTTTGCGGGGGCCACCACAGATACGCAGTATTTT; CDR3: CASSFAFAGATTDTQYF
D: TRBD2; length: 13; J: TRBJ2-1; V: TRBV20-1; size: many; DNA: TGCAGTGCTAGAGCGGGGGGGCGTAATGAGCAGTTCTTC; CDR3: CSARAGGRNEQFF
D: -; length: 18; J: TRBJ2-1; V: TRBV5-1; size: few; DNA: TGCGCCAGCAGCAGGACGGTGGAAGACTTTAGGTCCTACAATGAGCAGTTCTTC; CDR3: CASSRTVEDFRSYNEQFF
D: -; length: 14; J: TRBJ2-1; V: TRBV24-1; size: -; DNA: TGTGCCACCGAAAAGGACAGCTCCTACAATGAGCAGTTCTTC; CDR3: CATEKDSSYNEQFF
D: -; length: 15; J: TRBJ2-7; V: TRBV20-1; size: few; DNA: TGCAGTGCTAGACCTTACAAGGAAAGTTCCTACGAGCAGTACTTC; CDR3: CSARPYKESSYEQYF
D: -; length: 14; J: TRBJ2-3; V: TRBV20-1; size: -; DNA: TGCAGTGCTAGCGGCGTATCTAGCACAGATACGCAGTATTTT; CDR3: CSASGVSSTDTQYF
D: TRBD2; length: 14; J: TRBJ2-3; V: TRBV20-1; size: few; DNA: TGCAGTGCCTCGGGACTAGGGCTAACAGATACGCAGTATTTT; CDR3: CSASGLGLTDTQYF
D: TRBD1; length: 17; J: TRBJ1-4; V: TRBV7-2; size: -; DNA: TGTGCCAGCAGCTCACAGGGACAGCTTGCAACTAATGAAAAACTGTTTTTT; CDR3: CASSSQGQLATNEKLFF
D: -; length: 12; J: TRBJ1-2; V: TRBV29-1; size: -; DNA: TGCAGCGTCCCGGGGGGCCACTATGGCTACACCTTC; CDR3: CSVPGGHYGYTF
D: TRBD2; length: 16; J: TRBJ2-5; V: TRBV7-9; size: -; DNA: TGTGCCAGCAGCCATAGACTAGCGGGGCCCCAAGAGACCCAGTACTTC; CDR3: CASSHRLAGPQETQYF
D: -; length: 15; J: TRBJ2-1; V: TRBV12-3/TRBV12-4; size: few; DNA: TGTGCCAGCAGTTTAGGGGGGCCCTCCTACAATGAGCAGTTCTTC; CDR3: CASSLGGPSYNEQFF
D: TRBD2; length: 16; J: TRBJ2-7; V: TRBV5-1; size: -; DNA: TGCGCCAGCAGCTTGGAAACGGGACTAGCCCCCTACGAGCAGTACTTC; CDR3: CASSLETGLAPYEQYF
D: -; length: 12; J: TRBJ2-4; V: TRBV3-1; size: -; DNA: TGTGCCAGCAGCCAAGGACTAAACATTCAGTACTTC; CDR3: CASSQGLNIQYF
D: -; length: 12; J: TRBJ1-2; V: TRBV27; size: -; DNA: TGTGCCAGCAGTTTGACAGTTCATGGCTACACCTTC; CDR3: CASSLTVHGYTF
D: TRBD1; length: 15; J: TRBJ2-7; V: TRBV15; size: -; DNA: TGTGCCACCAGCGACCGAGGGGGCAATCCCTACGAGCAGTACTTC; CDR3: CATSDRGGNPYEQYF